Following are 16 T cell receptor beta chains from one sample sequenced in a study of T cell repertoires in cytomegalovirus infection (dated by TCRdb to between 2018 and 2021). The sample was run on an Illumina HiSeq 1500. The raw public reads went through TCRdb reprocessing: fastp at Q25, MiXCR clone calling, in-frame beta chains kept. Each CDR3 protein appears once, grouped with its most common genes and DNA. This sample holds approximately 260,000 distinct CDR3 sequences; about a sixth were observed only once. The ten largest clones capture less than 50% of the sample. Sequenced: CD8+ T cells from PBMCs. These receptors were obtained from a human donor in good health (CMV status not recorded). Some clones in this sample may be carry-over from other donors' samples.

This clonotype was picked up a small number of times. The chain joins TRBV6-5 to TRBJ2-7; 9 nucleotides align to TRBD1. The J segment lost 6 bases and the V segment lost 2 bases, leaving 8 bases of the junction unmatched. The CDR3 is made up of 15 amino acids. CDR1 and CDR2 from the germline V gene are MNHEY and SVGAGI. CDR3 DNA sequence: TGTGCCAGCAGTTACGGGACAGGGACGGGCGGCGAGCAGTACTTC. It translates to CASSYGTGTGGEQYF.

This clonotype was seen many times. The V and J genes are TRBV7-8 and TRBJ1-4, with 9 bases aligning to TRBD1. This CDR3 is built from 12 residues. J gave up 8 bases and V 11 bases, and 6 bases lay outside the gene matches. From germline, CDR1 is SGHVS and CDR2 FQNEAQ. The CDR3 is CAFLGQGEKLFF. The CDR3 nucleotides are TGTGCCTTCTTGGGACAGGGAGAAAAACTGTTTTTT.

This clonotype was counted at least ten times. The genes are TRBV28 and TRBJ1-5, with a possible D match to TRBD1 (6 bases). V was shortened by 7 bases and J by 1 base, with 14 bases between the two germline ends. Germline V CDR1 and CDR2: MDHEN, SYDVKM. CDR3 length equals 15 residues. CDR3 protein: CASTFQGGSNQPQHF. In nucleotides, the CDR3 is TGTGCCAGCACGTTCCAAGGGGGAAGCAATCAGCCCCAGCATTTT.

The rearrangement uses TRBV19 and TRBJ2-7; 13 bases are shared with TRBD2. CDR1 and CDR2 from the germline V gene are LNHDA and SQIVND (reference sequence). V dropped 3 bases and J dropped 2; count of bases not matched to a gene: 7. The CDR3 length is 17 residues. The CDR3 is CASSMLHTSGGAYEQYF. CDR3 coding DNA: TGTGCCAGTAGTATGCTCCATACTAGCGGGGGGGCCTACGAGCAGTACTTC.

This clonotype was detected many times. CDR3 sequence: CASSPWTGNYEQYF. CDR3 nucleotide sequence: TGTGCCAGCAGCCCCTGGACAGGAAACTACGAGCAGTACTTC. This chain connects TRBV7-6 to TRBJ2-7, with TRBD1 matching 7 bases. V shed 5 bases and J 3 bases; nucleotides not matched to a gene: 7. This CDR3 contains 14 residues. CDR1 is SGHVS, CDR2 FNYEAQ, per germline.

The V call is TRBV7-2, the J call TRBJ2-7, with D tentatively TRBD1 or TRBD2 (5 bases each). Trimming stripped 3 bases from V and 5 bases from J, with 20 bases between. The CDR3 spans 16 residues. Germline V gives CDR1 SGHTA, CDR2 FQGNSA. In DNA, the CDR3 is TGTGCCAGCAGCTTTTGGAGAACGAGGGGCGAAGACGAGCAGTACTTC. Translated: CASSFWRTRGEDEQYF.

This clonotype was recorded at least ten times. This rearrangement joins TRBV28 to TRBJ1-4; 7 positions agree with TRBD1. Per germline, CDR1 MDHEN and CDR2 SYDVKM. The V segment lost 7 bases and the J segment 7 bases; nucleotides outside the gene matches: 18. The CDR3 spans 17 residues. CDR3 nucleotide sequence: TGTGCCAGCACCGAGCCGGGACAGCCCATCTTGGGTGAAAAACTGTTTTTT. This encodes CASTEPGQPILGEKLFF.

The chain uses TRBV4-3 and TRBJ2-7, with TRBD1 matching 10 bases. CDR3 length: 15 amino acids. From germline, CDR1 is LGHNA and CDR2 YSLEER. Germline trimming cut 5 bases from V and 3 bases from J; bases unmatched to any gene: 7. The CDR3 loop is CASSSTGTGVYEQYF. In DNA, the CDR3 is TGCGCCAGCAGCTCCACCGGGACAGGGGTCTACGAGCAGTACTTC.

The chain couples TRBV25-1 to TRBJ2-3; TRBD2 is a possible D gene (6 bases). The V gene lost 0 bases and the J gene lost 1 base, with 20 bases spanning the gap. In germline, CDR1 is MGHDK, CDR2 SYGVNS. There are 19 residues in the CDR3. CDR3: CASSEYFSGRDQGTDTQYF. The CDR3 DNA sequence: TGTGCCAGCAGTGAATATTTCTCGGGGCGGGACCAAGGCACAGATACGCAGTATTTT. Using reference TRBV25-1 and TRBJ2-3 for the parts outside the CDR3, the full variable domain is EADIYQTPRYLVIGTGKKITLECSQTMGHDKMYWYQQDPGMELHLIHYSYGVNSTEKGDLSSESTVSRIRTEHFPLTLESARPSHTSQYLCASSEYFSGRDQGTDTQYFGPGTRLTVL.

V is TRBV29-1 and J is TRBJ2-1, with 9 bases matching TRBD1. The germline V gene encodes CDR1 SQVTM and CDR2 ANQGSEA. This CDR3 is 13 amino acids long. The V and J ends lost 7 bases and 2 bases, in that order; junction bases with no gene match: 3. The chain's CDR3 is CSGGTGPYNEQFF. The DNA of the CDR3 is TGCAGCGGAGGGACAGGGCCCTACAATGAGCAGTTCTTC.

This clonotype was observed a handful of times. The rearrangement joins TRBV6-1 to TRBJ2-5; TRBD2 aligns across 9 bases. CDR1 is MNHNS and CDR2 is SASEGT in the germline V gene. Losses at the gene ends were 3 bases for V and 5 bases for J; bases not matched to a gene: 7. CDR3 length equals 15 residues. CDR3 amino acids: CASSDRLAGRETQYF. The CDR3 bases are TGTGCCAGCAGTGACCGGCTAGCGGGGCGGGAGACCCAGTACTTC.

This clonotype was recorded many times. The chain uses TRBV28 and TRBJ2-7; a weak D match, TRBD2 (6 bases). This CDR3 has 14 residues. Germline CDR1 is MDHEN and CDR2 is SYDVKM. Trimming removed 10 bases from V and 1 base from J, with 17 bases in between. The CDR3 DNA reads TGTGCCACCCTGGGGGGTGTTTCTTCCTACGAGCAGTACTTC. Translation gives CATLGGVSSYEQYF.

The genes are TRBV6-1 and TRBJ1-1; 9 bases are a match to TRBD1. V shed 10 bases and J 4 bases; nucleotides not matched to a gene: 16. Germline CDR1 is MNHNS and CDR2 is SASEGT. The CDR3 contains 16 residues. This CDR3 reads CATSGTGFNMGTEAFF. In DNA form, the CDR3 reads TGTGCCACAAGCGGGACAGGGTTTAATATGGGCACTGAAGCTTTCTTT.

J is TRBJ2-4 and V is TRBV25-1, with TRBD2 matching over 10 bases. V trimming: 4 bases; J trimming: 4 bases; junction bases outside the gene matches: 16. The CDR3 contains 19 residues. CDR1 is MGHDK, CDR2 SYGVNS, per germline. The chain's CDR3 is CASSAIGSSGGVPKNIQYF. CDR3 bases: TGTGCCAGCAGTGCGATAGGCTCTAGCGGGGGAGTTCCGAAAAACATTCAGTACTTC. Looking up the rest from reference TRBV25-1 and TRBJ2-4 gives the full variable domain: EADIYQTPRYLVIGTGKKITLECSQTMGHDKMYWYQQDPGMELHLIHYSYGVNSTEKGDLSSESTVSRIRTEHFPLTLESARPSHTSQYLCASSAIGSSGGVPKNIQYFGAGTRLSVL.

Ten or more counts support this clonotype. This chain connects TRBV7-9 to TRBJ1-2, with unresolved D. The V end was cut by 1 base, the J end by 2 bases, with 11 bases between. The CDR3 is 15 amino acids. In germline, CDR1 is SEHNR, CDR2 FQNEAQ (reference sequence). As DNA, the CDR3 is TGTGCCAGCAGCTTAGTTTTGGCAGCGAACTATGGCTACACCTTC. Amino acid sequence: CASSLVLAANYGYTF.

The chain joins TRBV5-6 to TRBJ2-7; a possible D gene is TRBD1 (6 bases). This CDR3 is 14 amino acids long. V gave up 4 bases and J gave up 6 bases, with 17 bases separating them. The germline CDR1 and CDR2 sequences are SGHDT and YYEEEE. The CDR3 DNA follows: TGTGCCAGCAGCCCCGAGGGGGTGTTTCGCGAGCAGTACTTC. Translation gives CASSPEGVFREQYF.